This entry describes one TCR beta chain. Its antigen remains unidentified. The PBMCs studied were ones that came from 8.5 to 10 ml fresh peripheral blood. The CDR3 extends over 14 amino acids. In germline, CDR1 is KGHSH, CDR2 LQKENI. V shed 2 bases and J shed 3 bases, with 11 bases lying between them. This entry comes from a study of T cells in Graves' hyperthyroidism and ophthalmopathy. RNA transcripts gave rise to amplified TCR beta CDR3 regions. First-round RT-PCR of the TCR CDR3 relied on the HTBI primer set. TCRdb ran MiXCR on the multiplex PCR reads and lists one entry per CDR3 protein. The sample shows some 370,000 distinct CDR3 sequences, around 15% of them seen only once. Notes on the study in general: Separation of ophthalmopathy from stable hyperthyroidism was achieved by a 13 V-J model.

The source is a man in his forties or fifties with Graves' ophthalmopathy. The sample taken for sequencing was blood. This chain links TRBV18 with TRBJ2-7; D is unclear. The CDR3 bases are TGTGCCAGCTCACCAAACCAACAGCTCTACGAGCAGTACTTC. Translated: CASSPNQQLYEQYF.